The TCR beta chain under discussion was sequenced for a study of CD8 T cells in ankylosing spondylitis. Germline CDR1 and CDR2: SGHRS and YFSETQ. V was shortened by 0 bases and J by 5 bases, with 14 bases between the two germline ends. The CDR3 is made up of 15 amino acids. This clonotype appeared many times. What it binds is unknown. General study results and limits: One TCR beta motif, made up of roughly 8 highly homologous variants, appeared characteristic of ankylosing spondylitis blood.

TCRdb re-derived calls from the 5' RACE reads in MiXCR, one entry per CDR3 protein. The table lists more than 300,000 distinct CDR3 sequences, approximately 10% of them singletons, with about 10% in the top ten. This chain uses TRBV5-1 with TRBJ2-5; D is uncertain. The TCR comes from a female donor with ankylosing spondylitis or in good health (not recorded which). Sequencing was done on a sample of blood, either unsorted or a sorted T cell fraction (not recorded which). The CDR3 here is CASSLEGTIGETQYF. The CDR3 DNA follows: TGCGCCAGCAGCTTGGAAGGCACCATAGGGGAGACCCAGTACTTC.